This TCR beta chain came from a study of blood T cell repertoires in COVID-19. Looking at the study overall: Sites across the United States, Italy and Spain contributed samples from acute and convalescent COVID-19. The analysed material was cDNA or gDNA that came from T cells, B-cell-depleted T cells, or PBMCs.

CDR3 size: 14 residues. The germline V gene encodes CDR1 SGHNT and CDR2 YENEEA. The germline V and J ends were trimmed by 1 base and 8 bases, with 12 bases remaining between them. Per the authors' pipeline: Estimates of nucleated cell counts were drawn from the amplification of reference gene primers. Sequenced by immunoSEQ multiplex PCR; TCRdb stores in-frame clones only, minus some. V and J calls and clone size are copied from that table; D and trimming were computed from the DNA. The sample includes approximately 150,000 clones, more than 65% seen only once; the top ten take about 15%. All recovered Cohort 3 donors got two negative PCRs, got clearance, or saw symptom resolution.

The rearrangement uses TRBV11-3 and TRBJ2-1; TRBD1 is a possible D gene (5 bases). Sequences were obtained from PBMCs or T cells enriched from blood (not recorded which). The source of this sequence is a man in his fifties or sixties who had recovered from COVID-19. In DNA, the CDR3 is TGTGCCAGCAGCTTAGTATCTGGGGCGGATGAGCAGTTCTTC. It encodes CASSLVSGADEQFF.